The TCR beta chain under discussion was sequenced for a study of cytomegalovirus exposure and HLA in healthy donors. General study findings and limits: The authors listed 164 TCR beta chains as cytomegalovirus-associated. A further, later analysis showed that HLA-associated TCR beta chains (compared with equally common others) were more clonally expanded. In vitro work confirmed that a few CMV-associated chains recognize CMV antigens. Most sequenced TCRs were rare (though some public TCRs occurred in many donors).

Primers for the PCR totalled 60 Vbeta and 13 Jbeta. Measured with immunoSEQ multiplex PCR; TCRdb has only the in-frame clones, and not every one. This sample's clone table lists roughly 45,000 clones. Regarding this clone: Its antigen is as yet unknown.

This sequence was found in a woman in her thirties in good health and CMV-seronegative. Input material: PBMCs.

This CDR3 reads CASKGHTNTGELFF. The CDR3 nucleotides read TGCGCCAGCAAGGGACACACGAACACCGGGGAGCTGTTTTTT. The chain joins TRBV4-3 to TRBJ2-2; the D gene is possibly TRBD1 (6 bases). Germline V gene lookup returns CDR1 LGHNA and CDR2 YSLEER. Trimming shortened V by 7 bases and J by 0 bases, and 9 bases separated the two germline ends. CDR3 size: 14 residues.